This T cell receptor beta chain was observed in a study of cytomegalovirus exposure and HLA in healthy donors. 60 Vbeta and 13 Jbeta primers were used in PCR. The data were produced by immunoSEQ multiplex PCR, yet TCRdb's version contains in-frame clones alone and is incomplete. The sample shows some 170,000 clones, nearly 80% of them seen only once. Findings and limits, study-wide: An analysis that was carried out later associated 16,000 or so TCR beta sequences with HLA alleles at 0.05 false discovery rate.

CDR1 and CDR2 from the germline V gene are SQVTM and ANQGSEA. This CDR3 region has 13 residues. Trimming stripped 4 bases from V and 0 bases from J, with 8 bases between. Points on this clone: Its antigen is still unknown. The same CDR3 is also encoded by other DNA sequences in this sample.

Sequenced sample: PBMCs. This clonotype originated in a man aged 40-49 years in good health and CMV-seropositive. The V gene is TRBV29-1, the J gene TRBJ2-3; D is undetermined. CDR3 nucleotides: TGCAGCGTTGTCGGCGGAAGCACAGATACGCAGTATTTT. This translates into CSVVGGSTDTQYF.